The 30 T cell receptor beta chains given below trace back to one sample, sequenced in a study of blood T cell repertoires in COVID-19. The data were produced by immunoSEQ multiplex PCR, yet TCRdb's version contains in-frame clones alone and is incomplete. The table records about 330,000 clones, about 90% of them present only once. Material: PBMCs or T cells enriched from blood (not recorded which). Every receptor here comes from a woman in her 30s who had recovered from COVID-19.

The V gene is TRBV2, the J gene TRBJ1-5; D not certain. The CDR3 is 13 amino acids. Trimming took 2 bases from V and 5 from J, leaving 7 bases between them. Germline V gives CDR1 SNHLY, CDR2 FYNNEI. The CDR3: CASSEISDQPQHF. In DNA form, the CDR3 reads TGTGCCAGCAGTGAAATATCTGATCAGCCCCAGCATTTT.

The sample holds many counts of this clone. This chain's CDR3 is CATSTWDRGLYGYTF. The CDR3 region has the DNA TGTGCCACCAGCACCTGGGACAGAGGATTATATGGCTACACCTTC. The chain combines TRBV15 with TRBJ1-2; the match to TRBD1 covers 7 bases. This CDR3 has 15 residues. Trimming removed 4 bases from V and 5 bases from J; junction bases left unmatched: 10. CDR1 is LNHNV, CDR2 YYDKDF, per germline (reference sequence).

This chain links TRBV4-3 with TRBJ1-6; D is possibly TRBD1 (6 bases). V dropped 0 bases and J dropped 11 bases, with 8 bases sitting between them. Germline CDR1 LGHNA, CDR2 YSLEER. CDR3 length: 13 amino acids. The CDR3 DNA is TGCGCCAGCAGCCAAGACGACAGGACACCCCTCCACTTT. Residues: CASSQDDRTPLHF.

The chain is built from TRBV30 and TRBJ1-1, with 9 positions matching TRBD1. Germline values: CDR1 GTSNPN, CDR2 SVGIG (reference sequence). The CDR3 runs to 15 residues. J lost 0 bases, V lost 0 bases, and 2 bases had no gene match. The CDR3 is CAWSVRTGVNTEAFF. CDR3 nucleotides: TGTGCCTGGAGTGTCAGGACAGGGGTGAACACTGAAGCTTTCTTT.

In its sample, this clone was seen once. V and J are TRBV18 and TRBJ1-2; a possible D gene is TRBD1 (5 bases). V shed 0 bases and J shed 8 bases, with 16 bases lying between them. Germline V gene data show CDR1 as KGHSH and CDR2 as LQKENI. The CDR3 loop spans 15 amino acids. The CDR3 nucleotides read TGTGCCAGCTCACCACCAGTTGCGGGGCCCCTCGGCTACACCTTC. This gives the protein CASSPPVAGPLGYTF.

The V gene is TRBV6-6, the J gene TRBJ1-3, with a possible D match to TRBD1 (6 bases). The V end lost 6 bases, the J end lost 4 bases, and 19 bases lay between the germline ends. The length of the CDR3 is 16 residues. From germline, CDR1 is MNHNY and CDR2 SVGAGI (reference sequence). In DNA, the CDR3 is TGTGCCAGCAGCCTTGTCACAGGGCATCGCGGAAACACCATATATTTT. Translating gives CASSLVTGHRGNTIYF.

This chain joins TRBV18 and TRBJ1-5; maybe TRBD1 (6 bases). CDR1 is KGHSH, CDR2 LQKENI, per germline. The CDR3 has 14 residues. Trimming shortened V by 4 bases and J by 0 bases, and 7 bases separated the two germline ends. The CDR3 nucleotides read TGTGCCAGCTCACGGACAGATAGCAATCAGCCCCAGCATTTT. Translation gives CASSRTDSNQPQHF.

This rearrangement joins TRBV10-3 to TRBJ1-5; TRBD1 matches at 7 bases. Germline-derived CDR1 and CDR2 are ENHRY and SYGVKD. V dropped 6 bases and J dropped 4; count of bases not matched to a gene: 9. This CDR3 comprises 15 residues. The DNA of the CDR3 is TGTGCCATCAGCCGAACCACAGGGGAAAATCAGCCCCAGCATTTT. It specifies CAISRTTGENQPQHF.

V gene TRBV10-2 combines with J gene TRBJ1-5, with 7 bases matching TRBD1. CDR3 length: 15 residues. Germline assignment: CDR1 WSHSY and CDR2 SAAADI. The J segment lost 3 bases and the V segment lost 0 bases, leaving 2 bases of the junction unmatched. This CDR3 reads CASSESDRFNQPQHF. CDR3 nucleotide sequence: TGCGCCAGCAGTGAGTCGGACAGGTTCAATCAGCCCCAGCATTTT.

In DNA form, the CDR3 reads TGCGCCAGCAGCCAACCCGGGACAGGGGATGAGTATGGCTACACCTTC. Its protein is CASSQPGTGDEYGYTF. The rearrangement links TRBV4-1 to TRBJ1-2; TRBD1 agrees at 10 bases. This CDR3 comprises 16 residues. Germline V gene data show CDR1 as MGHRA and CDR2 as YSYEKL. Trimming at V came to 2 bases and at J to 5 bases, leaving 8 bases not matched to a gene.

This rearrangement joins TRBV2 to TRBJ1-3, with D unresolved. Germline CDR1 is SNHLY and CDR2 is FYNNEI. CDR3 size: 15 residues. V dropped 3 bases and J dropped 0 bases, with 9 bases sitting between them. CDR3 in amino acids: CASSEARSSGNTIYF. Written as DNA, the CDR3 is TGTGCCAGCAGTGAGGCCCGCAGCTCTGGAAACACCATATATTTT.

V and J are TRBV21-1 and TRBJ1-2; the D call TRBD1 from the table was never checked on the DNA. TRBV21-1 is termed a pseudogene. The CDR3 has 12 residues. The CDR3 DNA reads TGTGCCAGCACCAAGGACAGGTGCGGCTACACCTTC. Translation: CASTKDRCGYTF.

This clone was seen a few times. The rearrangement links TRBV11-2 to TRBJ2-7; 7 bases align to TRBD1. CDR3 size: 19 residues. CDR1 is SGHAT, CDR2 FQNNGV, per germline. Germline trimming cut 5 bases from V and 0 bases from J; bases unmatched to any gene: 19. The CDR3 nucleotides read TGTGCCAGCAGCCTTTTCCGCTACCCCGGACAGGACGACTCCTACGAGCAGTACTTC. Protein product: CASSLFRYPGQDDSYEQYF.

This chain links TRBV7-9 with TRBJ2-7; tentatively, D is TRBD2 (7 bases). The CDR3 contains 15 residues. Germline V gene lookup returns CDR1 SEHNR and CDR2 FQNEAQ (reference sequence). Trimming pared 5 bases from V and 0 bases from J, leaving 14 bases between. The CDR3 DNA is TGTGCCAGCAGCCGGGGGGCGGGGTCCTCCTACGAGCAGTACTTC. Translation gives CASSRGAGSSYEQYF.

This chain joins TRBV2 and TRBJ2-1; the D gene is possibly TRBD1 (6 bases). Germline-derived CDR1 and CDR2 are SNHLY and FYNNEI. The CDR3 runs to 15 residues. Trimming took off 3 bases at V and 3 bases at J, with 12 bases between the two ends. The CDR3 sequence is CASSESRTVYNEQFF. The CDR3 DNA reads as TGTGCCAGCAGTGAGAGCCGGACAGTCTACAATGAGCAGTTCTTC.

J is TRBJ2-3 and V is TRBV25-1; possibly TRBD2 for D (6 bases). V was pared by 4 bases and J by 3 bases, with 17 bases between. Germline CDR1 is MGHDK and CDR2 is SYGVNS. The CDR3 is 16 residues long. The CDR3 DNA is TGTGCCAGCAGTGGGGACTCCTCCTTAATAACAGATACGCAGTATTTT. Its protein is CASSGDSSLITDTQYF.

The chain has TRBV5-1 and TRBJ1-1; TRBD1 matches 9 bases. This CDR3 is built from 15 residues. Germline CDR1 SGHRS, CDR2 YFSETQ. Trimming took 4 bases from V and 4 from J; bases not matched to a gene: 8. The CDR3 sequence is CASSDPGQGATEAFF. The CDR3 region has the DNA TGCGCCAGCAGCGATCCGGGACAGGGAGCCACTGAAGCTTTCTTT.

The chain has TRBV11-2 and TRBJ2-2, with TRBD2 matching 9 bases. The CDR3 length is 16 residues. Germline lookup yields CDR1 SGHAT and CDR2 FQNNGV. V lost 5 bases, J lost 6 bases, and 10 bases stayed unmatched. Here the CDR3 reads CASSLRTSVFSGELFF. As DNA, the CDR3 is TGTGCCAGCAGCCTACGGACTAGCGTGTTTTCCGGGGAGCTGTTTTTT.

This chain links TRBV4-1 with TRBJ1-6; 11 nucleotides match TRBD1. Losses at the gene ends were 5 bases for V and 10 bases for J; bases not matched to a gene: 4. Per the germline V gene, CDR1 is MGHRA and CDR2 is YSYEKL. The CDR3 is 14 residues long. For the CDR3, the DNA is TGCGCCAGCAGCGCCCGGACAGGGGGCTCACCCCTCCACTTT. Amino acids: CASSARTGGSPLHF.

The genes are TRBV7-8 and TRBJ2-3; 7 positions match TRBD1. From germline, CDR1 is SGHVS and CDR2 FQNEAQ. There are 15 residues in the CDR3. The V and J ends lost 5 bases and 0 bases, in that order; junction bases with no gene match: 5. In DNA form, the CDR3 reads TGTGCCAGCAGCCGAGGACAGGTTAGCACAGATACGCAGTATTTT. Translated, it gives CASSRGQVSTDTQYF.

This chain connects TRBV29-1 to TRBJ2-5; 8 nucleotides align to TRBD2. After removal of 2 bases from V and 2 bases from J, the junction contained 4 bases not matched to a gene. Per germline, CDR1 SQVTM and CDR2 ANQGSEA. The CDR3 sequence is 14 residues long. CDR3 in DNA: TGCAGCGTTGAATCACGGGGGGGACAAGAGACCCAGTACTTC. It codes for CSVESRGGQETQYF.

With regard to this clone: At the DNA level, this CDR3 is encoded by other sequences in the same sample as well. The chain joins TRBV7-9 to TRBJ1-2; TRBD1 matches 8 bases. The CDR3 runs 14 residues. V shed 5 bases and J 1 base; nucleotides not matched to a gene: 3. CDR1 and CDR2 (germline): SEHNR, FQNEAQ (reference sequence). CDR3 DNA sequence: TGTGCCAGCAGCCCCGGACAGGGTAACTATGGCTACACCTTC. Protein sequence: CASSPGQGNYGYTF.

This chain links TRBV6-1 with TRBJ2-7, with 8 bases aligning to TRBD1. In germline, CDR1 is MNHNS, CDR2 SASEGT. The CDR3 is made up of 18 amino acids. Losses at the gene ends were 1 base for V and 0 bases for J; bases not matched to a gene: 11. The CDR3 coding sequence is TGTGCCAGCAGTGAAGGACTATTAGGGGACAGGAGCTCCTACGAGCAGTACTTC. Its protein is CASSEGLLGDRSSYEQYF.

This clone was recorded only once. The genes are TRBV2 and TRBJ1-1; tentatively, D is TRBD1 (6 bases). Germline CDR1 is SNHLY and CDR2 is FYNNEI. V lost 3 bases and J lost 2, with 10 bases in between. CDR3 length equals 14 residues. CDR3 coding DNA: TGTGCCAGCAGTGATTGGGGGGGCAACACTGAAGCTTTCTTT. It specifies CASSDWGGNTEAFF.

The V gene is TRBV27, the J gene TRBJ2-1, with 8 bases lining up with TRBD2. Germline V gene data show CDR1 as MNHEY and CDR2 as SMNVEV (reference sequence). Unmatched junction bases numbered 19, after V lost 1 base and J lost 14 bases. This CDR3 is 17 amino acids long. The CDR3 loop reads CASSLYSGLAGVTGEFF. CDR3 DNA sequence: TGTGCCAGCAGTTTATATAGTGGCCTAGCGGGCGTTACCGGGGAGTTCTTC.

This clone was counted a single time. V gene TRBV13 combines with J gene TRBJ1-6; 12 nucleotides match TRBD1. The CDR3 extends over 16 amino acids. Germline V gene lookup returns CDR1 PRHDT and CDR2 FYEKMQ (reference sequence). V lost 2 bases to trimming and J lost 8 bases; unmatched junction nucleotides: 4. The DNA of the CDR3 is TGTGCCAGCAGCTTAAGGGACAGGGGGCTCTATTCACCCCTCCACTTT. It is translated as CASSLRDRGLYSPLHF.

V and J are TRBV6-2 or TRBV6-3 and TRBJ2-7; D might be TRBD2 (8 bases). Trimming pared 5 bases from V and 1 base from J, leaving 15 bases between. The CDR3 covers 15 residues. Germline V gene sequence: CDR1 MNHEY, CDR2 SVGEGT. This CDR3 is CASSIGRGRSYEQYF. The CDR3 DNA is TGTGCCAGCAGTATCGGGAGGGGGCGATCCTACGAGCAGTACTTC.

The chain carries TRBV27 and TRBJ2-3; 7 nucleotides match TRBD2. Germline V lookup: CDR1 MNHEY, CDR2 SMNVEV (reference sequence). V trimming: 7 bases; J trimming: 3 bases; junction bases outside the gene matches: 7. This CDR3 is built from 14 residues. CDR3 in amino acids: CASTREGRTDTQYF. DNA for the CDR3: TGTGCCAGCACCAGGGAGGGGCGGACAGATACGCAGTATTTT.

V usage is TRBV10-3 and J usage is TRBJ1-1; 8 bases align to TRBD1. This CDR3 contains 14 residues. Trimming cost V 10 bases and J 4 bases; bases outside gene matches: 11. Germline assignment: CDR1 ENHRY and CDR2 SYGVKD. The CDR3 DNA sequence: TGTGCCACGACCTTGCAGGGGGCTCCCACTGAAGCTTTCTTT. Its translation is CATTLQGAPTEAFF.

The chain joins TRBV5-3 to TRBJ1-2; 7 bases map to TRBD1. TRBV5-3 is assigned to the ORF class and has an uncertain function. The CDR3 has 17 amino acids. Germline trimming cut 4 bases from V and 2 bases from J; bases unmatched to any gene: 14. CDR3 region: CARSAGQGVRTNYGYTF. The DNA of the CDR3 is TGTGCCAGAAGCGCCGGCCAGGGGGTGCGGACCAACTATGGCTACACCTTC.